The following is a TCR beta chain sequence with its context. The antigen remains unidentified. This specimen comes from a study of cytomegalovirus exposure and HLA in healthy donors. Study-wide findings and caveats: No immune exposure information besides CMV serostatus was available. A later analysis associated approximately 17,000 TCR beta sequences with HLA alleles at a 0.05 false discovery rate. V- and J-gene trimming in TCR beta was tied to a missense DCLRE1C variant by an analysis performed later.

The PCR used 60 Vbeta and 13 Jbeta primers. The protocol was immunoSEQ multiplex PCR, while the TCRdb copy is restricted to in-frame clones and leaves out a portion. The sample has about 85,000 clones; approximately 80% are singletons. The CDR3 totals 14 residues. Trimming stripped 7 bases from V and 7 bases from J, with 17 bases between. The germline gives CDR1 LNHDA, CDR2 SQIVND (reference sequence). V is TRBV19 and J is TRBJ1-5; no reliable D call. The sample consisted of PBMCs. This receptor was identified in a woman aged 50 to 60 in good health and CMV-seropositive. CDR3 amino acids: CASTPILRRQPQHF. The CDR3, as DNA: TGTGCCAGTACCCCTATCCTCCGGCGGCAGCCCCAGCATTTT.